Listed here are 23 T cell receptor beta chains from one sample, sequenced in a study of T cell repertoires in cytomegalovirus infection. These receptors lack a known antigen. Each CDR3 protein is one row after TCRdb ran MiXCR on the reads. Of approximately 600,000 distinct CDR3 sequences listed, approximately 40% are singletons. This specimen consisted of cultured PBMCs, obtained from culture after CMV antigen stimulation. These receptors were obtained from a human donor in good health (CMV status not recorded). Some clones in this sample may be carry-over from other donors' samples.

This chain uses TRBV4-1 with TRBJ2-1; 12 bases line up with TRBD2. With V trimmed by 2 bases and J by 2 bases, 4 bases remained unmatched. This CDR3 is built from 17 residues. From germline, CDR1 is MGHRA and CDR2 YSYEKL. The CDR3 bases are TGCGCCAGCAGCCAAACACCTAGCGGGGGGGCCTACAATGAGCAGTTCTTC. Translated: CASSQTPSGGAYNEQFF.

V gene TRBV7-2 combines with J gene TRBJ2-3; either TRBD1 or TRBD2 may supply D (5 bases each). The length of the CDR3 is 15 residues. The V end was cut by 5 bases, the J end by 1 base, with 13 bases between. Germline CDR1 is SGHTA and CDR2 is FQGNSA. The CDR3 DNA sequence: TGTGCCAGCAGCCGCATAGGGGACGGCACAGATACGCAGTATTTT. Translated, it gives CASSRIGDGTDTQYF.

The chain has TRBV20-1 and TRBJ2-5, with D perhaps matching TRBD1 or TRBD2 (5 bases each). In germline, CDR1 is DFQATT, CDR2 SNEGSKA (reference sequence). The V end was cut by 3 bases, the J end by 7 bases, with 15 bases between. CDR3 size: 13 residues. This chain's CDR3 is CSARDWDRGTQYF. The CDR3 DNA reads as TGCAGTGCTAGGGACTGGGACCGTGGGACCCAGTACTTC.

The rearrangement links TRBV12-3 or TRBV12-4 to TRBJ2-3; no clear D gene. Deletions cut 2 bases from V and 4 bases from J, with 4 bases between. This CDR3 has 12 residues. CDR3 nucleotide sequence: TGTGCCAGCAGTTTAATTTCAGATACGCAGTATTTT. Its protein is CASSLISDTQYF.

This clonotype appeared a few times. V is TRBV5-1 and J is TRBJ2-3, with a tentative D call TRBD2 (6 bases). The V gene lost 4 bases and the J gene lost 0 bases, with 12 bases spanning the gap. Per germline, CDR1 SGHRS and CDR2 YFSETQ. The CDR3 is 15 amino acids. DNA for the CDR3: TGCGCCAGCAGCGTAGCGGATACTAGCACAGATACGCAGTATTTT. The encoded protein is CASSVADTSTDTQYF. The variable domain in full, completed from reference TRBV5-1 and TRBJ2-3, reads KAGVTQTPRYLIKTRGQQVTLSCSPISGHRSVSWYQQTPGQGLQFLFEYFSETQRNKGNFPGRFSGRQFSNSRSEMNVSTLELGDSALYLCASSVADTSTDTQYFGPGTRLTVL.

CDR3 loop: CASSSGLDVNEQFF. CDR3 DNA: TGTGCCAGCAGCTCCGGACTAGATGTGAATGAGCAGTTCTTC. The chain uses TRBV7-2 and TRBJ2-1; 7 bases match TRBD2. CDR1 is SGHTA, CDR2 FQGNSA, per germline. The length of the CDR3 is 14 residues. With V trimmed by 4 bases and J by 7 bases, 7 bases remained unmatched. The full variable domain, its missing parts supplied by reference TRBV7-2 and TRBJ2-1, is GAGVSQSPSNKVTEKGKDVELRCDPISGHTALYWYRQSLGQGLEFLIYFQGNSAPDKSGLPSDRFSAERTGGSVSTLTIQRTQQEDSAVYLCASSSGLDVNEQFFGPGTRLTVL.

This clonotype was counted ten times or more. The V and J genes are TRBV7-8 and TRBJ2-4; 9 bases agree with TRBD2. The germline gives CDR1 SGHVS, CDR2 FQNEAQ. J gave up 3 bases and V 5 bases, and 11 bases lay outside the gene matches. This CDR3 contains 17 residues. The CDR3 bases are TGTGCCAGCAGCCCCTGGACTAGCGCGGCGGACAAAAACATTCAGTACTTC. Its protein is CASSPWTSAADKNIQYF. Filled out from reference TRBV7-8 and TRBJ2-4, the complete variable domain reads GAGVSQSPRYKVAKRGQDVALRCDPISGHVSLFWYQQALGQGPEFLTYFQNEAQLDKSGLPSDRFFAERPEGSVSTLKIQRTQQEDSAVYLCASSPWTSAADKNIQYFGAGTRLSVL.

This clonotype has at least ten counts. The CDR3 DNA follows: TGTGCCAGCAGCTTAACGGGAACCAGTATAGAAATGAGTCGGCAGTTCTTC. Amino acids: CASSLTGTSIEMSRQFF. The rearrangement links TRBV7-2 to TRBJ2-1; possible D gene TRBD2, 5 bases. Trimming shortened V by 2 bases and J by 12 bases, and 26 bases separated the two germline ends. CDR3 length: 17 residues. Germline V lookup: CDR1 SGHTA, CDR2 FQGNSA.

About this clonotype itself: One end of the junction varies from germline; a read error may be responsible. The chain is built from TRBV7-9 and TRBJ2-2; no reliable D call. Germline V gives CDR1 SEHNR, CDR2 FQNEAQ (reference sequence). The CDR3 runs 13 residues. The CDR3 DNA reads TGTACCAGCAGCTTAATGAGGACCGGGGAGCTGTTTTTT. It encodes CTSSLMRTGELFF.

The rearrangement uses TRBV18 and TRBJ2-6; tentatively, D is TRBD2 (6 bases). The CDR3 has 15 amino acids. The V gene's germline CDR1 is KGHSH and CDR2 LQKENI. Trimming stripped 3 bases from V and 8 bases from J, with 14 bases between. CDR3 region: CASSPPQGGSNVLTF. CDR3 DNA: TGTGCCAGCTCACCCCCCCAGGGAGGTTCCAACGTCCTGACTTTC.

Written as DNA, the CDR3 is TGTGCCAGCAGTTACGGGGGGCGTGGAGATACGCAGTATTTT. It translates to CASSYGGRGDTQYF. The chain employs TRBV6-8 and TRBJ2-3, with D possibly called TRBD1 or TRBD2 (6 bases each). The CDR3 consists of 14 residues. V was clipped by 2 bases and J by 5 bases, with 11 bases between them. Germline V gives CDR1 MNHGY, CDR2 SAAAGT.

The genes are TRBV7-2 and TRBJ2-3; D not resolved. The length of the CDR3 is 14 residues. CDR1 is SGHTA, CDR2 FQGNSA, per germline. The germline V and J ends were trimmed by 5 bases and 0 bases, with 9 bases remaining between them. The CDR3 DNA sequence: TGTGCCAGCAGCCTTATCCACAGCACAGATACGCAGTATTTT. It translates to CASSLIHSTDTQYF.

The chain carries TRBV10-3 and TRBJ1-1; D ambiguous. Germline V CDR1 and CDR2: ENHRY, SYGVKD. The V end lost 7 bases, the J end lost 4 bases, and 10 bases lay between the germline ends. This CDR3 has 12 residues. CDR3 in amino acids: CAINLFGTEAFF. The CDR3 nucleotides read TGTGCCATCAACCTCTTTGGCACTGAAGCTTTCTTT.

The V gene is TRBV7-8, the J gene TRBJ1-1; weak D call: TRBD1 (5 bases). This CDR3 contains 15 residues. From germline, CDR1 is SGHVS and CDR2 FQNEAQ. Trimming left V 2 bases short and J 6 bases short, with 16 bases between. CDR3 residues: CASSLRRGSTSEAFF. CDR3 coding DNA: TGTGCCAGCAGCTTAAGGAGGGGAAGTACCTCTGAAGCTTTCTTT.

This clonotype came up a few times. The chain has TRBV5-1 and TRBJ2-5; 8 positions agree with TRBD1. CDR1 and CDR2 (germline): SGHRS, YFSETQ. The V segment lost 4 bases and the J segment 5 bases; nucleotides outside the gene matches: 7. The CDR3 covers 14 residues. The CDR3 reads CASSGGQGPETQYF. The CDR3 DNA sequence: TGCGCCAGCAGCGGCGGACAGGGACCGGAGACCCAGTACTTC.

The CDR3 loop reads CASSYILQATGTETQYF. The CDR3 region has the DNA TGTGCCAGCAGTTATATACTCCAGGCGACAGGGACGGAGACCCAGTACTTC. The chain joins TRBV6-6 to TRBJ2-5; TRBD1 matches at 7 bases. Trimming took 3 bases from V and 5 from J; bases not matched to a gene: 15. From germline, CDR1 is MNHNY and CDR2 SVGAGI (reference sequence). The CDR3 is 17 amino acids.

This clonotype was found many times. This rearrangement joins TRBV7-2 to TRBJ2-5; D is undetermined. The V end lost 5 bases, the J end lost 3 bases, and 4 bases lay between the germline ends. The CDR3 contains 11 residues. The germline gives CDR1 SGHTA, CDR2 FQGNSA. DNA for the CDR3: TGTGCCAGCAGCCCAAAAGAGACCCAGTACTTC. Residues: CASSPKETQYF.

This clonotype was seen more than once but under ten times. The chain combines TRBV6-6 with TRBJ2-5, with D possibly called TRBD1 or TRBD2 (5 bases each). This CDR3 is 14 amino acids long. V lost 2 bases, J lost 2 bases, and 9 bases lay in between. Germline CDR1 MNHNY, CDR2 SVGAGI (reference sequence). The CDR3 coding sequence is TGTGCCAGCAGTTACGGGGGTATACAAGAGACCCAGTACTTC. Its translation: CASSYGGIQETQYF.

The J gene is TRBJ2-3, the V gene TRBV20-1; no definite D call. The CDR3 contains 11 residues. Germline loops: CDR1 DFQATT, CDR2 SNEGSKA (reference sequence). The V end was cut by 3 bases, the J end by 5 bases, with 6 bases between. The CDR3 nucleotides read TGCAGTGCTAGGTCCCTAGATACGCAGTATTTT. The encoded protein is CSARSLDTQYF.

The chain employs TRBV10-3 and TRBJ1-4; D is possibly TRBD1 (5 bases). The CDR3 is 15 residues long. Germline CDR1 ENHRY, CDR2 SYGVKD. V was shortened by 4 bases and J by 2 bases, with 11 bases between the two germline ends. This CDR3 reads CAISGVRGTNEKLFF. The CDR3 DNA reads TGTGCCATCAGTGGGGTTCGGGGCACTAATGAAAAACTGTTTTTT.

V usage is TRBV7-2 and J usage is TRBJ2-3; D unresolved. V lost 1 base to trimming and J lost 6 bases, with 14 bases between them. This CDR3 contains 15 residues. The germline V gene has CDR1 SGHTA and CDR2 FQGNSA. CDR3: CASSLGPSLGDTQYF. The CDR3 bases are TGTGCCAGCAGCTTAGGTCCGTCCCTCGGGGATACGCAGTATTTT.

This clonotype was detected only a few times. This chain joins TRBV7-8 and TRBJ2-7, with D perhaps matching TRBD1 or TRBD2 (5 bases each). V lost 5 bases and J lost 3, with 20 bases in between. The germline V gene encodes CDR1 SGHVS and CDR2 FQNEAQ. The CDR3 covers 16 residues. This chain's CDR3 is CASSTILTGAIYEQYF. DNA for the CDR3: TGTGCCAGCAGCACCATCTTAACCGGGGCCATCTACGAGCAGTACTTC.

In this sample, this clonotype turned up a few times. V usage is TRBV12-3 or TRBV12-4 and J usage is TRBJ2-5, with TRBD2 matching 9 bases. The CDR3 runs to 13 residues. V shed 5 bases and J 7 bases; nucleotides not matched to a gene: 5. CDR3 DNA sequence: TGTGCCAGCAGTATTAGCGGGAGTGGGACCCAGTACTTC. This encodes CASSISGSGTQYF.